One T cell receptor (beta chain) is described in this entry. The sample is drawn from a study of blood T cell repertoires in COVID-19. Across the study: The United States, Italy and Spain provided the acute and convalescent COVID-19 samples. T cells, B-cell-depleted T cells, or PBMCs provided the cDNA or gDNA that served as material.

Authors' data handling: Nucleated cell number was recorded as an estimate derived from reference gene primer amplification. Data came from immunoSEQ multiplex PCR; TCRdb stores just in-frame clones and leaves some out. Clonal size and the V and J genes are those of that table, whereas D and trimming came from the DNA. There are around 250,000 clones in the sample; about 87% occur only once, and over 1% lies in the top ten. The CDR3 contains 14 residues. Germline CDR1 is WNHNN and CDR2 is SYGVQD (reference sequence). Trimming cost V 5 bases and J 4 bases, with 15 bases left between them. Individuals drawn from around 24 US areas were about 18 to 100 years old.

The receptor comes from a woman in her thirties or forties with acute COVID-19. Sequencing was done on a sample of PBMCs or T cells enriched from blood (not recorded which). This chain links TRBV10-1 with TRBJ2-7; D is possibly TRBD1 (6 bases). The CDR3 DNA reads as TGCGCCAGCAGTCGACAGGAGAGACCATACGAGCAGTACTTC. Translation: CASSRQERPYEQYF.